The clone carrying this T cell receptor (beta chain) was seen only a few times. Its matching antigen is unknown. Amplified TCR beta CDR3 regions derived from RNA transcripts. When the TCR CDR3 underwent first-round RT-PCR, the HTBI primer set was used. TCRdb reprocessed the multiplex PCR reads with MiXCR, giving one entry per CDR3 protein. Seen here are roughly 740,000 distinct CDR3 sequences, approximately 16% observed once, and the top ten hold around 8.1%. Graves' hyperthyroidism showing no ophthalmopathy progression within 18 months was considered stable. It was uncontrolled infection, other autoimmune disease, pregnancy or lactation that excluded patients. Fresh 10 ml peripheral blood yielded PBMCs. The entry originates in a study of T cells in Graves' hyperthyroidism and ophthalmopathy. Study-wide findings and caveats: Blood held most thyroid clonotypes expanded above 0.001 frequency.

The CDR3 runs 14 residues. Trimming cost V 6 bases and J 4 bases; bases outside gene matches: 3. The V gene's germline CDR1 is LGHNT and CDR2 FRNRAP. The genes are TRBV12-5 and TRBJ1-5; 10 bases are a match to TRBD1. Sequenced sample: blood. This TCR was sampled from a man younger than 30 with Graves' hyperthyroidism. The CDR3 region is CASGQGQGNQPQHF. As DNA, the CDR3 is TGTGCTAGTGGCCAGGGACAGGGGAATCAGCCCCAGCATTTT. The whole variable domain, remainder taken from reference TRBV12-5 and TRBJ1-5, is DARVTQTPRHKVTEMGQEVTMRCQPILGHNTVFWYRQTMMQGLELLAYFRNRAPLDDSGMPKDRFSAEMPDATLATLKIQPSEPRDSAVYFCASGQGQGNQPQHFGDGTRLSIL.